A single sample gave rise to the 12 T cell receptor beta chains below, sequenced in a study of beta chain features in type 1 diabetes. Expressed TCRB transcripts were sequenced because the isolated RNA had all been reverse transcribed beforehand. Assay: immunoSEQ multiplex PCR; the TCRdb copy retains only in-frame clones and omits some. This table has some 150,000 clones, about an eighth appearing once. The study's findings and limits: There was a moderate but significant shortening of TCRB CDR3s in all four CD4+ subsets of Type 1 diabetes patients.

What these receptors recognize is not known. Sequencing was performed on central memory CD4+ T cells from blood. Source of these receptors: a man younger than 35 with type 1 diabetes.

The chain is built from TRBV29-1 and TRBJ1-2; TRBD1 matches 7 bases. Trimming removed 7 bases from V and 10 bases from J; junction bases left unmatched: 15. This CDR3 spans 13 amino acids. CDR1 is SQVTM and CDR2 is ANQGSEA in the germline V gene. CDR3 DNA: TGCAGCGCCGAGGGGTTGAACAGGGGTTACTACACCTTC. Amino acids: CSAEGLNRGYYTF.

This clone was observed a handful of times. V gene TRBV27 combines with J gene TRBJ2-2; the D is unclear. In germline, CDR1 is MNHEY, CDR2 SMNVEV (reference sequence). V lost 6 bases and J 6 bases, leaving 8 bases between the germline ends. The CDR3 covers 12 residues. For the CDR3, the DNA is TGTGCCAGCAGCCGGGCGGCCGGGGAGCTGTTTTTT. Translated: CASSRAAGELFF.

The chain combines TRBV30 with TRBJ2-7; 9 bases match TRBD2. The trim removed 3 bases at V and 3 bases at J, leaving 3 bases unmatched. This CDR3 contains 13 residues. Germline V CDR1 and CDR2: GTSNPN, SVGIG (reference sequence). The CDR3 region has the DNA TGTGCCTGGAGGCTAGCGGGGCACTACGAGCAGTACTTC. Encoded protein: CAWRLAGHYEQYF.

CDR3 protein: CASSLGGGANSPLHF. The CDR3 nucleotides are TGTGCCAGCAGCTTAGGAGGGGGCGCGAATTCACCCCTCCACTTT. V usage is TRBV7-9 and J usage is TRBJ1-6; 7 nucleotides align to TRBD1. The trim removed 1 base at V and 7 bases at J, leaving 4 bases unmatched. This CDR3 region has 15 residues. Germline CDR1 SEHNR, CDR2 FQNEAQ (reference sequence).

This clone appeared many times. J is TRBJ1-2 and V is TRBV13; D is unresolved. The germline V gene has CDR1 PRHDT and CDR2 FYEKMQ (reference sequence). The CDR3 covers 12 residues. V lost 5 bases and J lost 3, with 7 bases in between. Written as DNA, the CDR3 is TGTGCCAGCAGCCCGAGGGACTATGGCTACACCTTC. This sequence encodes CASSPRDYGYTF.

The gene calls are TRBV4-1 and TRBJ1-4; possible D gene TRBD1, 5 bases. CDR1 and CDR2 (germline): MGHRA, YSYEKL. V was cut by 0 bases and J by 4 bases, with 15 bases left in between. The CDR3 has 17 residues. The CDR3 region has the DNA TGCGCCAGCAGCCAAGATATCGCCAGGGCGGTTAATGAAAAACTGTTTTTT. The encoded protein is CASSQDIARAVNEKLFF.

The chain has TRBV29-1 and TRBJ2-5; 8 bases are a match to TRBD1. The length of the CDR3 is 14 residues. V shed 6 bases and J 1 base; nucleotides not matched to a gene: 7. Germline V gives CDR1 SQVTM, CDR2 ANQGSEA. The CDR3 is CSVGPGTGQETQYF. The CDR3 DNA reads TGCAGCGTGGGCCCAGGGACAGGCCAAGAGACCCAGTACTTC.

There are many counts of this clone. One end of the junction fails to match germline, which may point to a read error. V and J are TRBV29-1 and TRBJ1-1; D is ambiguous. The CDR3 is 10 amino acids. Germline V gene sequence: CDR1 SQVTM, CDR2 ANQGSEA. CDR3 loop: CSALDTEAFF. CDR3 coding DNA: TGCAGCGCCCTTGACACAGAAGCTTTCTTT.

This rearrangement joins TRBV10-3 to TRBJ2-5; 9 nucleotides match TRBD2. V dropped 2 bases and J dropped 1; count of bases not matched to a gene: 5. The CDR3 is 16 amino acids. Germline V gene data show CDR1 as ENHRY and CDR2 as SYGVKD. The CDR3 DNA sequence: TGTGCCATCAGTGAGATCAGCGGGGGGACCCAAGAGACCCAGTACTTC. It specifies CAISEISGGTQETQYF.

This clone was picked up a small number of times. V usage is TRBV4-1 and J usage is TRBJ1-2; D is perhaps TRBD1 (5 bases). Looked up from germline, CDR1 is MGHRA and CDR2 is YSYEKL. The length of the CDR3 is 13 residues. Deletions cut 3 bases from V and 1 base from J, with 6 bases between. CDR3: CASSQGDNYGYTF. CDR3 sequence (DNA): TGCGCCAGCAGCCAGGGGGATAACTATGGCTACACCTTC.

In its sample, this clone was seen a few times. This chain links TRBV11-1 with TRBJ2-7, with a tentative D call TRBD1 (5 bases). CDR1 SGHAT and CDR2 FQDESV come from the germline V gene (reference sequence). Trimming cost V 0 bases and J 0 bases, with 9 bases left between them. This CDR3 comprises 15 residues. For the CDR3, the DNA is TGTGCCAGCAGCTTAGCGCTGCAGGGCTCCTACGAGCAGTACTTC. The encoded protein is CASSLALQGSYEQYF.

In its sample, this clone was seen a few times. The J gene is TRBJ1-2, the V gene TRBV7-2; D might be TRBD1 (6 bases). V lost 4 bases and J 8 bases, leaving 14 bases between the germline ends. Germline loops: CDR1 SGHTA, CDR2 FQGNSA. The CDR3 loop spans 13 amino acids. For the CDR3, the DNA is TGTGCCAGCAGCTCGGTTACAGGGCGAGGCTACACCTTC. This gives the protein CASSSVTGRGYTF.